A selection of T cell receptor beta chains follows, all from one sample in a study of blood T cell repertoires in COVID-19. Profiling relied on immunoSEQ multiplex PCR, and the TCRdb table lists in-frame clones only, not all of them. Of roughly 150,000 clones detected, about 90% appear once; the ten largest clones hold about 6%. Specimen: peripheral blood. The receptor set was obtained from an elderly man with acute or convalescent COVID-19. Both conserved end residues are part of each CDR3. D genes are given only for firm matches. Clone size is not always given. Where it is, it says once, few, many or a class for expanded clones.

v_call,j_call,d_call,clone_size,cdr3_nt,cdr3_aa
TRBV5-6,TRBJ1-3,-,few,TGTGCCAGCAGCTTGGGCCGGTCCTCTGGAAACACCATATATTTT,CASSLGRSSGNTIYF
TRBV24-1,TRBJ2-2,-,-,TGTGCCATCTCCGGTCGGACTGGGAACACCGGGGAGCTGTTTTTT,CAISGRTGNTGELFF
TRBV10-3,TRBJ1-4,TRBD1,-,TGTGCCATCAGTGGGACCAGGACAGGGGGTGAAAAACTGTTTTTT,CAISGTRTGGEKLFF
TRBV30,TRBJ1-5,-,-,TGTGCCTGGAGCCCTACGCGAGATAGCAATCAGCCCCAGCATTTT,CAWSPTRDSNQPQHF
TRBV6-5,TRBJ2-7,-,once,TGTGCCAGCATGAGCACGGGAGAGCAGTACTTC,CASMSTGEQYF
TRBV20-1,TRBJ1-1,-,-,TGCAGTGCTACCTTTGGCCCTGAAGCTTTCTTT,CSATFGPEAFF
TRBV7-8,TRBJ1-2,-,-,TGTGCCAGCAGCTTGTCAGGGACTAACTATGGCTACACCTTC,CASSLSGTNYGYTF
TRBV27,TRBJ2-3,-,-,TGTGCCAGCAGGGGATGGTCTAGCGTTAGCGATACGCAGTATTTT,CASRGWSSVSDTQYF
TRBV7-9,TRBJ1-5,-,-,TGTGCCAGCAGCCCCCATCAGAACGATCAGCCCCAGCATTTT,CASSPHQNDQPQHF
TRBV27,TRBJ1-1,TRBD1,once,TGTGCCAGCAACGGGCAGGGGGGTAAAGCTTTCTTT,CASNGQGGKAFF
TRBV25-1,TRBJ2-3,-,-,TGTGCCAGCAGTGATTATACAGAAAGCACAGATACGCAGTATTTT,CASSDYTESTDTQYF
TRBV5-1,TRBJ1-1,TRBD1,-,TGCGCCAGCAGCTTGGGGGACAGGGATCAGGGCACTGAAGCTTTCTTT,CASSLGDRDQGTEAFF
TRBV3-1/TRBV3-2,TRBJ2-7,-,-,TGTGCCAGCAGTTTCGACAGGTACAACGAGCAGTACTTC,CASSFDRYNEQYF
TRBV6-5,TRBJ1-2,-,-,TGTGCCAGCAGTCAGGGCGAAACCTTCTATGGCTACACCTTC,CASSQGETFYGYTF
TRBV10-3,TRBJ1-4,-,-,TGTGCCTCCAGGGGTTCAACTAATGAAAAACTGTTTTTT,CASRGSTNEKLFF
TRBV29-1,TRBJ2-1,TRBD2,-,TGCAGCGTGGTACCTTATACGACTAGCGGGAGGGTTGAAGGGGATGAGCAGTTCTTC,CSVVPYTTSGRVEGDEQFF
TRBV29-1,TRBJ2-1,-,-,TGCAGCGTTGTGAGGGGGAGCTCCTACAATGAGCAGTTCTTC,CSVVRGSSYNEQFF
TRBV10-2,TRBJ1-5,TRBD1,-,TGCGCCAGCAGTGGAACAGGGGAAAGTCAGCCCCAGCATTTT,CASSGTGESQPQHF
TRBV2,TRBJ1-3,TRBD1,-,TGTGCCAGCAGTCTCGACAGGGGAGTTGGAAACACCATATATTTT,CASSLDRGVGNTIYF
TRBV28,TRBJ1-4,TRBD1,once,TGTGCCAGCAGCGCCGGGACAGGGGTATCTAATGAAAAACTGTTTTTT,CASSAGTGVSNEKLFF
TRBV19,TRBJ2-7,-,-,TGTGCCAGTAGTATAGCCCCAGGAGCGGTCTACGAGCAGTACTTC,CASSIAPGAVYEQYF
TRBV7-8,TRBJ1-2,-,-,TGTGCCAGCAGCTTAGTCCCCCAGGGTTACTATGGCTACACCTTC,CASSLVPQGYYGYTF
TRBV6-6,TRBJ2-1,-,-,TGTGCCAGCAGTTACCCTTATAATGAGCAGTTCTTC,CASSYPYNEQFF
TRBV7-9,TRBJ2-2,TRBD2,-,TGTGCCAGCAGCTTAAGTGGGACTAGCGGGGAGCTGTTTTTT,CASSLSGTSGELFF